These 18 T cell receptor beta chains were all obtained from the same sample, sequenced in a study of molecular identifiers for immune sequencing clone quantification. From the PCR reads, TCRdb called clonotypes with MiXCR, one entry per CDR3 protein. The table lists about 54,000 distinct CDR3 sequences, approximately 26% of them singletons. Source material: naive CD8+ T cells from blood, with Jurkat cell RNA spiked in. As for subset: FACS-sorted CD8+CD4-CCR7+CD45RA+ naive T cells. The receptors originated from a human donor in good health. Some libraries in this study had Jurkat cell RNA spiked in.

V gene TRBV4-3 combines with J gene TRBJ2-6; D might be TRBD2 (5 bases). The V end was cut by 0 bases, the J end by 3 bases, with 12 bases between. CDR3 length equals 17 residues. The germline V gene encodes CDR1 LGHNA and CDR2 YSLEER. The CDR3 loop is CASSQDLGGYGANVLTF. The DNA of the CDR3 is TGCGCCAGCAGCCAAGATCTGGGCGGGTATGGGGCCAACGTCCTGACTTTC.

This clonotype appeared a few times. The V gene is TRBV27, the J gene TRBJ2-4, with 8 bases aligning to TRBD2. Trimming cost V 5 bases and J 0 bases; bases outside gene matches: 3. The germline gives CDR1 MNHEY, CDR2 SMNVEV (reference sequence). There are 15 residues in the CDR3. In DNA, the CDR3 is TGTGCCAGCAGTGGGAGCGGGGGAGCCAAAAACATTCAGTACTTC. Its protein is CASSGSGGAKNIQYF.

On this clonotype: Just one base apart from a much larger clone, this may be a read error. V and J are TRBV5-1 and TRBJ1-1; TRBD1 matches 7 bases. The V gene's germline CDR1 is SGHRS and CDR2 YFSETQ. V dropped 3 bases and J dropped 0; count of bases not matched to a gene: 2. There are 14 residues in the CDR3. This chain's CDR3 is CASSSGQMNTEAFF. CDR3 nucleotide sequence: TGCGCCAGCAGCTCGGGACAGATGAACACTGAAGCTTTCTTT.

This clonotype was counted many times. A read error may account for a junction end that differs from germline. The chain recombines TRBV13 with TRBJ2-5, with D perhaps matching TRBD1 (5 bases). The germline CDR1 and CDR2 sequences are PRHDT and FYEKMQ (reference sequence). This CDR3 region has 13 residues. The CDR3 nucleotides are TGTGCCAGCAGCCACAGGCAGCTAGGAAGCCTCGACTTC. This gives the protein CASSHRQLGSLDF.

This clonotype was seen many times. The CDR3 DNA reads TGTGCCAGCAGCCAAATAACTAGTATGGCGACAGATACGCAGTATTTT. Residues: CASSQITSMATDTQYF. The chain is built from TRBV14 and TRBJ2-3; weak D call: TRBD2 (5 bases). Germline-derived CDR1 and CDR2 are SGHDN and FVKESK. The V and J ends lost 2 bases and 3 bases respectively, with 15 bases between them. CDR3 length equals 16 residues.

Worth noting for this clonotype: A much larger clone differs from this one at a single base, so this may be a read error. CDR3 loop: CASSYSNWEYEQSF. CDR3 sequence (DNA): TGTGCCAGCAGTTACTCGAATTGGGAGTACGAGCAGTCCTTC. This sequence joins TRBV6-5 and TRBJ2-7; tentatively, D is TRBD2 (5 bases). CDR1 and CDR2 (germline): MNHEY, SVGAGI. The CDR3 runs to 14 residues.

The table lists this clonotype with many counts. The chain joins TRBV9 to TRBJ1-5; D is uncertain. Trimming removed 7 bases at V and 5 bases at J, with 34 bases between. The CDR3 extends over 20 amino acids. Germline assignment: CDR1 SGDLS and CDR2 YYNGEE. CDR3 amino acids: CASHREKRTWLPGEYQPQHF. CDR3 nucleotides: TGTGCCAGCCACCGGGAAAAGAGAACTTGGCTACCAGGAGAGTATCAGCCCCAGCATTTT.

A note on this clonotype: The junction does not match germline at one end; this may be a read error. The chain couples TRBV7-9 to TRBJ1-1, with D unclear. This CDR3 comprises 15 residues. Germline lookup yields CDR1 SEHNR and CDR2 FQNEAQ (reference sequence). The CDR3 region is CASSLVEGFNIEAFF. Here the CDR3 DNA reads TGTGCCAGCAGCTTAGTAGAGGGATTTAACATTGAAGCTTTCTTT.

With regard to this clonotype: A read error may explain this, as a much larger clone is one base away. This sequence joins TRBV6-2 or TRBV6-3 and TRBJ1-4; D remains unclear. V was trimmed by 1 base and J by 0 bases, leaving 12 bases between them. Germline CDR1 reads MNHEY; CDR2 reads SVGEGT. This CDR3 contains 17 residues. The chain's CDR3 is CASSYFSSGATNEKLFF. The CDR3 DNA follows: TGTGCCAGCAGTTACTTTTCGAGTGGTGCAACTAATGAAAAACTGTTTTTT.

This clonotype was picked up many times. Here the CDR3 reads CASSPDRAGNQPQHF. The CDR3 DNA sequence: TGTGCCAGCAGTCCTGACAGGGCGGGCAATCAGCCCCAGCATTTT. This chain joins TRBV12-3 or TRBV12-4 and TRBJ1-5; TRBD1 matches 7 bases. J was trimmed by 2 bases and V by 5 bases; bases with no gene match: 6. This CDR3 region has 15 residues.

This clonotype was observed many times. The J gene is TRBJ2-5, the V gene TRBV3-1, with D possibly matching TRBD1 (6 bases). Germline V gives CDR1 LGHDT, CDR2 YNNKEL (reference sequence). CDR3 length: 13 amino acids. With 8 bases removed from V and 5 bases from J, the gap between germline ends came to 15 bases. DNA of the CDR3: TGTGCCAGCGGCGACAGGAACGAGGAGACCCAGTACTTC. Residues: CASGDRNEETQYF.

This clonotype was seen a handful of times. The DNA for the CDR3 is TGTGCCAGCATGGGGGGCTACTCCTACAATGAGCAGTTCTTC. It codes for CASMGGYSYNEQFF. This sequence joins TRBV2 and TRBJ2-1; the D gene could be TRBD1 or TRBD2 (6 bases each). This CDR3 contains 14 residues. Trimming left V 7 bases short and J 0 bases short, with 10 bases between. CDR1 and CDR2 (germline): SNHLY, FYNNEI.

At least ten counts were recorded for this clonotype. The chain recombines TRBV7-2 with TRBJ2-3; TRBD1 aligns across 7 bases. Germline loops: CDR1 SGHTA, CDR2 FQGNSA. This CDR3 contains 13 residues. J gave up 6 bases and V 2 bases, and 2 bases lay outside the gene matches. CDR3 DNA: TGTGCCAGCAGCTTAACAGGGGTTGATACGCAGTATTTT. Translation gives CASSLTGVDTQYF.

Points on this clonotype: This may arise from a read error, as a much more abundant clone is one base away. V gene TRBV2 combines with J gene TRBJ1-1; a weak D match, TRBD1 (6 bases). The CDR3 contains 10 residues. Germline values: CDR1 SNHLY, CDR2 FYNNEI. This CDR3 reads CASGDTEASF. In DNA, the CDR3 is TGTGCCAGCGGGGACACTGAAGCTTCCTTT.

J is TRBJ1-6 and V is TRBV7-8; possibly TRBD1 for D (5 bases). The germline V gene encodes CDR1 SGHVS and CDR2 FQNEAQ. The CDR3 is 16 amino acids. The V end was cut by 4 bases, the J end by 8 bases, with 18 bases between. The CDR3 coding sequence is TGTGCCAGCAGCTCCCAACTCGGGGGGGTAGATTCACCCCTCCACTTT. It specifies CASSSQLGGVDSPLHF.

Only a few counts were recorded for this clonotype. This chain joins TRBV29-1 and TRBJ2-1, with 7 bases matching TRBD2. Germline CDR1 is SQVTM and CDR2 is ANQGSEA. The CDR3 totals 17 residues. V was clipped by 6 bases and J by 1 base; unmatched bases: 15. The CDR3 sequence: CSVALVGGARSYNEQFF. CDR3 bases: TGCAGCGTCGCCTTAGTGGGAGGGGCAAGATCCTACAATGAGCAGTTCTTC.

The sample holds many counts of this clonotype. V gene TRBV7-9 combines with J gene TRBJ1-6; TRBD1 aligns across 9 bases. The trim removed 4 bases at V and 8 bases at J, leaving 6 bases unmatched. The germline CDR1 and CDR2 sequences are SEHNR and FQNEAQ (reference sequence). CDR3 size: 15 residues. CDR3 coding DNA: TGTGCCAGCAGCTCGCCGACAGGGGGGCATTCACCCCTCCACTTT. It encodes CASSSPTGGHSPLHF.

There are many counts of this clonotype. This rearrangement joins TRBV9 to TRBJ2-5, with a possible D match to TRBD1 (5 bases). The V and J ends lost 4 bases and 3 bases respectively, with 13 bases between them. The V gene's germline CDR1 is SGDLS and CDR2 YYNGEE. The CDR3 has 14 amino acids. The CDR3 reads CASSPEGREETQYF. The CDR3 DNA is TGTGCCAGCAGCCCAGAAGGCAGGGAAGAGACCCAGTACTTC.